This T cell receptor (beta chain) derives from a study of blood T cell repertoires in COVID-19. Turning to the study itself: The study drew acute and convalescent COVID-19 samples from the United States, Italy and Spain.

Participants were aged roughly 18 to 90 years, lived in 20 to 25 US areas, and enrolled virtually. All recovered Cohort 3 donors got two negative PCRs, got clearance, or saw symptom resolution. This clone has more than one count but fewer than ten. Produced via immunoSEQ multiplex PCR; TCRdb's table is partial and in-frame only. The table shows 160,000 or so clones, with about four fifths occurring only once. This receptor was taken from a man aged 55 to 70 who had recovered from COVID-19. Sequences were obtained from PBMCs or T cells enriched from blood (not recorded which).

CDR3 DNA: TGTGCCAGCAGTTCAAACCGGGACAGGGTTTCGTTCACTGAAGCTTTCTTT. It encodes CASSSNRDRVSFTEAFF. V gene TRBV7-2 combines with J gene TRBJ1-1; 9 positions match TRBD1. CDR1 SGHTA and CDR2 FQGNSA come from the germline V gene. This CDR3 has 17 amino acids. V was pared by 6 bases and J by 4 bases, with 15 bases of the junction left unmatched.